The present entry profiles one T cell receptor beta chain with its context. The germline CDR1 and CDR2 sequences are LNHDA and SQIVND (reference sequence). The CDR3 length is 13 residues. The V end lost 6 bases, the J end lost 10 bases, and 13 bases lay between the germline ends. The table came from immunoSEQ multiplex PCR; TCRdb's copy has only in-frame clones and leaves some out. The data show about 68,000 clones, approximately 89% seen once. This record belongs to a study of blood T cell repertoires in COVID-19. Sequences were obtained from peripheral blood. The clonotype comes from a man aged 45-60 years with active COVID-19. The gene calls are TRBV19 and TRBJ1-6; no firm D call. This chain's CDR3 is CASRKGGGSPLHF. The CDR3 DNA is TGTGCCAGTAGAAAGGGAGGAGGGTCACCCCTCCACTTT.